The sequence of this T cell receptor beta chain was determined in a study of blood T cells in healthy people across ages. Findings and caveats of the study: Among T cells, TCR beta diversity per million cells dropped roughly linearly as age rose. Comparison with aged donors showed that long-lived donors had more naive CD4+ cells and higher diversity. There was a strong correlation between TCR beta diversity and naive T cell percentage.

This clonotype showed up just once. The antigen remains unidentified. This CDR3 has 14 residues. CDR1 is MGHRA and CDR2 is YSYEKL in the germline V gene. Alongside a J-beta primer mix, a sample-barcoded 5' primer served in a second PCR lasting about 7 to 11 cycles. Sequencing of every sample gave 3 million or more CDR3-containing paired-end reads. TCRdb processed the 5' RACE reads anew with MiXCR; each CDR3 protein has one entry. The profile shows about 730,000 distinct CDR3 sequences, more than 40% of them singletons. The sequencing input was blood. The clonotype originates from an older woman in good health. The chain has TRBV4-1 and TRBJ2-4, with D tentatively TRBD2 (6 bases). With the DNA end fitting TRBJ2-7 better, the J assignment may be wrong. Here the CDR3 DNA reads TGCGCCAGCAGCCCCGCGGGGCGAGGGTTCGAGCAGTACTTC. Translation gives CASSPAGRGFEQYF.